This passage covers 22 T cell receptor beta chains from one sample sequenced in a study of blood T cell repertoires in COVID-19. The method was immunoSEQ multiplex PCR; TCRdb's version includes in-frame clones alone and lacks a portion of them. This sample has about half a million clones, with more than 85% found just once. Specimen: PBMCs or T cells enriched from blood (not recorded which). The receptor source for this set is a woman in her fifties or sixties who had recovered from COVID-19.

The rearrangement joins TRBV6-2 or TRBV6-3 to TRBJ1-1; unclear D gene. CDR1 is MNHEY, CDR2 SVGEGT, per germline. Trimming left V 5 bases short and J 3 bases short, with 7 bases between. The length of the CDR3 is 12 residues. The CDR3 sequence is CASSPGYTEAFF. For the CDR3, the DNA is TGTGCCAGCAGTCCGGGGTACACTGAAGCTTTCTTT.

This chain's CDR3 is CASSLLPDSLISYNEQFF. The DNA of the CDR3 is TGTGCCAGCAGCCTCCTACCGGACAGCCTGATATCCTACAATGAGCAGTTCTTC. The chain recombines TRBV6-2 or TRBV6-3 with TRBJ2-1; TRBD1 might be the D (6 bases). Germline V CDR1 and CDR2: MNHEY, SVGEGT. The CDR3 length is 18 residues. Trimming removed 6 bases at V and 1 base at J, with 22 bases between.

Of note for this clone: The sample holds other DNA sequences that translate to the same CDR3. Written as DNA, the CDR3 is TGTGCCAGTAGTATAGGAACAGGTGATGGCTACACCTTC. Amino acid sequence: CASSIGTGDGYTF. The J gene is TRBJ1-2, the V gene TRBV19; TRBD1 is a possible D gene (5 bases). Germline V gene lookup returns CDR1 LNHDA and CDR2 SQIVND (reference sequence). The CDR3 totals 13 residues. V gave up 1 base and J gave up 6 bases, with 9 bases separating them.

In DNA, the CDR3 is TGTGCCATCAGTGGGGGGACAGTGGCCAAAAACATTCAGTACTTC. Protein: CAISGGTVAKNIQYF. This chain uses TRBV10-3 with TRBJ2-4, with 7 positions matching TRBD1. Germline loops: CDR1 ENHRY, CDR2 SYGVKD. The CDR3 sequence is 15 residues long. The J segment lost 1 base and the V segment lost 4 bases, leaving 4 bases of the junction unmatched.

The chain uses TRBV27 and TRBJ2-2, with 13 bases matching TRBD2. The germline CDR1 and CDR2 sequences are MNHEY and SMNVEV (reference sequence). The CDR3 is made up of 16 amino acids. J lost 7 bases, V lost 5 bases, and 7 bases had no gene match. The CDR3 sequence: CASSLTSGGAGGELFF. As DNA, the CDR3 is TGTGCCAGCAGTCTAACTAGCGGGGGGGCTGGCGGGGAGCTGTTTTTT.

The chain has TRBV27 and TRBJ2-3; no clear D gene. Germline lookup yields CDR1 MNHEY and CDR2 SMNVEV (reference sequence). This CDR3 has 15 amino acids. Trimming left V 2 bases short and J 2 bases short, with 11 bases between. This CDR3 reads CASSLVRFFTDTQYF. The CDR3 DNA is TGTGCCAGCAGTTTAGTTCGGTTCTTCACAGATACGCAGTATTTT.

The chain links TRBV7-2 to TRBJ1-4; tentative D call: TRBD1 (5 bases). The CDR3 sequence is 14 residues long. CDR1 is SGHTA, CDR2 FQGNSA, per germline. V was shortened by 4 bases and J by 6 bases, with 12 bases between the two germline ends. The CDR3 region is CASSSQGLDEKLFF. The CDR3 nucleotides are TGTGCCAGCAGCTCTCAGGGTCTTGATGAAAAACTGTTTTTT. Combining the CDR3 with reference TRBV7-2 and TRBJ1-4 gives the whole variable domain GAGVSQSPSNKVTEKGKDVELRCDPISGHTALYWYRQSLGQGLEFLIYFQGNSAPDKSGLPSDRFSAERTGGSVSTLTIQRTQQEDSAVYLCASSSQGLDEKLFFGSGTQLSVL.

The CDR3 sequence: CASSWFMDSNTEAFF. In DNA, the CDR3 is TGCGCCAGCAGCTGGTTCATGGACTCGAACACTGAAGCTTTCTTT. The chain uses TRBV5-1 and TRBJ1-1; D ambiguous. Trimming left V 3 bases short and J 1 base short, with 13 bases between. Germline V gene lookup returns CDR1 SGHRS and CDR2 YFSETQ. The CDR3 contains 15 residues.

The chain is built from TRBV9 and TRBJ1-6; 7 bases line up with TRBD1. The CDR3 is made up of 14 amino acids. J gave up 7 bases and V 3 bases, and 4 bases lay outside the gene matches. CDR1 and CDR2 from the germline V gene are SGDLS and YYNGEE. The CDR3 bases are TGTGCCAGCAGCGGGCTGACAGGGAATTCACCCCTCCACTTT. This sequence encodes CASSGLTGNSPLHF.

The chain combines TRBV23-1 with TRBJ1-2; D unclear. TRBV23-1 is labeled an ORF, and its function is uncertain. The CDR3 spans 14 residues. V lost 4 bases to trimming and J lost 6 bases, with 15 bases between them. The CDR3 sequence is CASSPGRSKDGYTF. Written as DNA, the CDR3 is TGCGCCAGCAGTCCCGGGAGGTCAAAGGATGGCTACACCTTC.

This chain joins TRBV24-1 and TRBJ2-1; D possibly corresponds to TRBD1 (6 bases). CDR3 length: 14 residues. Germline CDR1 reads KGHDR; CDR2 reads SFDVKD. V was cut by 2 bases and J by 6 bases, with 10 bases left in between. CDR3 nucleotide sequence: TGTGCCACCAGTGATTCAAGGGGGTCCAATGAGCAGTTCTTC. Its translation: CATSDSRGSNEQFF.

The V call is TRBV30, the J call TRBJ1-3; maybe TRBD1 (6 bases). V dropped 6 bases and J dropped 0 bases, with 9 bases sitting between them. The length of the CDR3 is 13 residues. Germline V gives CDR1 GTSNPN, CDR2 SVGIG (reference sequence). The DNA of the CDR3 is TGTGCCTGTACAGGGAGCTCTGGAAACACCATATATTTT. This translates into CACTGSSGNTIYF. The full variable domain, in which reference TRBV30 and TRBJ1-3 provide the parts outside the CDR3, is SQTIHQWPATLVQPVGSPLSLECTVEGTSNPNLYWYRQAAGRGLQLLFYSVGIGQISSEVPQNLSASRPQDRQFILSSKKLLLSDSGFYLCACTGSSGNTIYFGEGSWLTVV.

The V call is TRBV7-6, the J call TRBJ2-7; 7 nucleotides agree with TRBD2. The V gene's germline CDR1 is SGHVS and CDR2 FNYEAQ. Unmatched junction bases numbered 8, after V lost 4 bases and J lost 2 bases. This CDR3 has 15 amino acids. The chain's CDR3 is CASSSTRGGTYEQYF. CDR3 nucleotide sequence: TGTGCCAGCAGCTCCACCCGGGGAGGGACCTACGAGCAGTACTTC.

The CDR3 DNA reads as TGTGCCAGCAGCCCACGGGACAGCCCCACTGAAGCTTTCTTT. Protein: CASSPRDSPTEAFF. The chain recombines TRBV9 with TRBJ1-1; TRBD1 matches at 7 bases. Unmatched junction bases numbered 7, after V lost 4 bases and J lost 4 bases. Germline V CDR1 and CDR2: SGDLS, YYNGEE. The CDR3 runs 14 residues.

V gene TRBV15 combines with J gene TRBJ1-6; D not resolved. V was clipped by 2 bases and J by 9 bases, with 11 bases between them. This CDR3 has 14 amino acids. Per the germline V gene, CDR1 is LNHNV and CDR2 is YYDKDF (reference sequence). CDR3 bases: TGTGCCACCAGCAGACAGACCTCAGGTTCACCCCTCCACTTT. This gives the protein CATSRQTSGSPLHF.

The rearrangement joins TRBV4-1 to TRBJ1-4, with D perhaps TRBD1 (6 bases). Between the trimmed V and J ends, which lost 5 bases and 5 bases, there was a span of 18 bases. The CDR3 contains 16 residues. The germline V gene encodes CDR1 MGHRA and CDR2 YSYEKL. CDR3 region: CASSKSQGWANEKLFF. The CDR3 region has the DNA TGCGCCAGCAGCAAAAGCCAGGGGTGGGCGAATGAAAAACTGTTTTTT.

The chain recombines TRBV3-1 (or the pseudogene TRBV3-2) with TRBJ1-6; a possible D gene is TRBD1 (5 bases). Per the germline V gene, CDR1 is LGHDT and CDR2 is YNNKEL (reference sequence). The length of the CDR3 is 15 residues. Deletions cut 1 base from V and 7 bases from J, with 11 bases between. The CDR3 DNA sequence: TGTGCCAGCAGCCAAGGTTCAGGGTGGAATTCACCCCTCCACTTT. It is translated as CASSQGSGWNSPLHF.

The chain links TRBV9 to TRBJ1-2, with TRBD1 identical over 8 bases. V gave up 0 bases and J gave up 0 bases; unmatched junction bases: 4. Germline loops: CDR1 SGDLS, CDR2 YYNGEE. This CDR3 is 16 amino acids long. CDR3 bases: TGTGCCAGCAGCGTAGGATCGACAGGGGCTAACTATGGCTACACCTTC. It specifies CASSVGSTGANYGYTF.

The rearrangement uses TRBV18 and TRBJ1-1; D is unresolved. From germline, CDR1 is KGHSH and CDR2 LQKENI. Between the trimmed V and J ends, which lost 2 bases and 4 bases, there was a span of 8 bases. The CDR3 is 13 residues long. The CDR3 region is CASSPNSLTEAFF. CDR3 sequence (DNA): TGTGCCAGCTCACCAAACAGCCTCACTGAAGCTTTCTTT.

There are a few counts of this clone. The chain has TRBV7-9 and TRBJ1-1, with D possibly matching TRBD1 (5 bases). Germline V CDR1 and CDR2: SEHNR, FQNEAQ (reference sequence). This CDR3 spans 11 amino acids. V lost 6 bases and J lost 8, with 10 bases in between. The CDR3 reads CASRRGLEAFF. The CDR3 region has the DNA TGTGCCAGCAGGCGGGGGTTAGAAGCTTTCTTT.

This chain joins TRBV5-1 and TRBJ1-6; D uncertain. Trimming took 4 bases from V and 14 from J, leaving 13 bases between them. This CDR3 has 12 residues. Germline V gives CDR1 SGHRS, CDR2 YFSETQ. Here the CDR3 DNA reads TGCGCCAGCAGCCTCCCCGGTGAGTCCCTCCACTTT. Translating it yields CASSLPGESLHF. Using reference TRBV5-1 and TRBJ1-6 for the parts outside the CDR3, the full variable domain is KAGVTQTPRYLIKTRGQQVTLSCSPISGHRSVSWYQQTPGQGLQFLFEYFSETQRNKGNFPGRFSGRQFSNSRSEMNVSTLELGDSALYLCASSLPGESLHFGNGTRLTVT.

The chain combines TRBV5-1 with TRBJ1-2; 8 nucleotides match TRBD1. Trimming cost V 4 bases and J 1 base; bases outside gene matches: 9. Germline V gene sequence: CDR1 SGHRS, CDR2 YFSETQ. This CDR3 has 16 amino acids. The CDR3 loop is CASSPHAGGFNYGYTF. In DNA, the CDR3 is TGCGCCAGCAGCCCTCATGCAGGGGGCTTTAACTATGGCTACACCTTC.